The TCR beta chain described here comes from a study of blood T cell repertoires in COVID-19. Per the study methods: Quantification of nucleated cells was approximated via reference gene primer amplification. Sequencing was performed with immunoSEQ multiplex PCR; in TCRdb, only in-frame clones are kept and a portion is missing. The V and J calls and the clone size are those of that table, but D and trimming were determined from the DNA. Of approximately 170,000 clones listed, about nine tenths were seen once; the top ten hold about 0.8%. The CDR3 has 14 residues. Germline-derived CDR1 and CDR2 are SGHNT and YENEEA. The V end was cut by 6 bases, the J end by 2 bases, with 12 bases between.

This clonotype was sampled from a woman under 30 who had recovered from COVID-19. The V and J genes are TRBV11-3 and TRBJ2-3, with D perhaps TRBD1 (6 bases). Sequenced material: PBMCs or T cells enriched from blood (not recorded which). For the CDR3, the DNA is TGTGCCAGCAGTAGACAGGAGATCACAGATACGCAGTATTTT. Translation gives CASSRQEITDTQYF.